This TCR beta chain was captured in a study of blood T cell repertoires in COVID-19. Assay: immunoSEQ multiplex PCR; the TCRdb copy retains only in-frame clones and omits some. Among 150,000 to 200,000 clones listed, around 91% were seen once. The CDR3 has 14 residues. Per germline, CDR1 SGHVS and CDR2 FQNEAQ. V lost 5 bases, J lost 10 bases, and 7 bases stayed unmatched. The J gene is TRBJ1-6, the V gene TRBV7-8; 8 bases are shared with TRBD1. The material sequenced was peripheral blood. The receptor was derived from a man between 45 and 60 years old with acute or convalescent COVID-19. The CDR3 sequence is CASSPGGAGSPLHF. The CDR3 DNA is TGTGCCAGCAGCCCAGGGGGCGCAGGATCACCCCTCCACTTT.